This T cell receptor beta chain was observed in a study of OX40 agonist ivuxolimab in advanced cancers. General observations from the study: Expansion of clones was among the lowest in partial responders at 0.1-3.0 mg/kg.

For this clone: The antigen is undetermined.

Germline V lookup: CDR1 SGHTA, CDR2 FQGTGA. There are 17 residues in the CDR3. V lost 5 bases and J 0 bases, leaving 20 bases between the germline ends. TCRdb's table, derived via immunoSEQ multiplex PCR, lists solely in-frame clones and lacks some. The table shows roughly 20,000 clones, with around 85% occurring only once. The clonotype comes from an adult with an advanced solid tumor such as melanoma, head and neck, liver or kidney cancer. Sample: CD4+ or CD8+ T cells sorted from blood, taken in a trial of the OX40 agonist ivuxolimab. The chain links TRBV7-3 to TRBJ2-7; the D is unclear. CDR3 coding DNA: TGTGCCAGCAGCCTATCTGGGTGGGTTCAAAGCTCCTACGAGCAGTACTTC. This sequence encodes CASSLSGWVQSSYEQYF. Combining the CDR3 with reference TRBV7-3 and TRBJ2-7 gives the whole variable domain GAGVSQTPSNKVTEKGKYVELRCDPISGHTALYWYRQSLGQGPEFLIYFQGTGAADDSGLPNDRFFAVRPEGSVSTLKIQRTERGDSAVYLCASSLSGWVQSSYEQYFGPGTRLTVT.